The rows below give T cell receptor beta chains drawn from one sample of a study of shared clonotypes between healthy human individuals. Sequencing used immunoSEQ multiplex PCR; TCRdb keeps in-frame clones, though not all of them. The table shows 1.5 million to 2.5 million clones, with about 95% occurring only once. Material: naive CD8+ T cells sorted from blood. The receptors here all came from a man aged 18 to 29 in good health. Both conserved end residues are trimmed from each CDR3. D genes are given only for firm matches.

.,TRBJ2-1,TRBV29-1,SVLQDLYNEQF
TRBD1,TRBJ2-1,TRBV11-2,ASSYHRDRDYNEQF
.,TRBJ1-1,TRBV9,ASSASGGKTEAF
TRBD2,TRBJ2-1,TRBV4-3,ASSQDGTSPAYNEQF
.,TRBJ1-6,TRBV27,ASSFTLNNSPLH
.,TRBJ1-5,TRBV28,ASGDMDSNQPQH
.,TRBJ2-1,TRBV4-1,ASWAGVNEQF
TRBD2,TRBJ2-5,TRBV9,ASSVEGGRPETQY
TRBD1,TRBJ2-5,TRBV4-2,ASSQAGGQETQY
TRBD1,TRBJ2-7,TRBV6-1,ASSQGQGSYEQY
TRBD1,TRBJ2-7,TRBV30,AWSAGTGGGDEQY
.,TRBJ1-1,TRBV4-1,ASSQEVSVNTEAF
.,TRBJ2-2,TRBV4-3,ASSPRSVTNTGELF
.,TRBJ2-7,TRBV20-1,SAKDSYEQY
.,TRBJ2-7,TRBV4-1,ASSQGGSYEQY
.,TRBJ1-3,TRBV2,ATVRVGNTIY
.,TRBJ2-2,TRBV11-2,ASSLDLGGELF
.,TRBJ2-5,TRBV6-5,ASSPFGETQY
.,TRBJ2-5,TRBV28,ASSLGVLKQETQY
.,TRBJ2-2,TRBV13,ASSSLGGPGTGELF
TRBD1,TRBJ2-2,TRBV9,ATQGAGGELF
.,TRBJ2-2,TRBV7-6,ASSWANTGELF
.,TRBJ1-4,TRBV10-3,AISESGGAATNEKLF
.,TRBJ2-5,TRBV4-1,ASSQPLDGEETQY
.,TRBJ1-2,TRBV5-1,ASSWNTPVGGYSNGYT
.,TRBJ1-6,TRBV4-1,ASSQVGKDSPLH
TRBD2,TRBJ2-1,TRBV30,AYILPSGAGNEQF
.,TRBJ2-5,TRBV28,ASGHADGGETQY
.,TRBJ2-1,TRBV7-9,ASSQDNEQF
.,TRBJ1-2,TRBV9,ASSVDRRYGYT
TRBD2,TRBJ2-3,TRBV11-2,ASSLDLASGSFADTQY
.,TRBJ2-7,TRBV5-1,ASSLEGKPYEQY
TRBD1,TRBJ2-7,TRBV5-3,ARSRDREGEQY
.,TRBJ2-1,TRBV19,ASSNYPWDEQF
TRBD2,TRBJ2-3,TRBV27,ASSLRLAGADTQY
.,TRBJ1-2,TRBV10-2,ATLGFSGYGYT
.,TRBJ2-2,TRBV19,ASSIEGRAVTGELF
.,TRBJ1-5,TRBV15,ATSRGGDNQPQH
.,TRBJ2-7,TRBV7-2,ASSLVLGTMIHEQY
.,TRBJ2-2,TRBV27,ASSSGERRELF
.,TRBJ2-1,TRBV18,ASSPPDSVEQF